This T cell receptor (beta chain) was sequenced for a study of tumor-infiltrating lymphocytes in primary liver carcinoma. From about 20-30 mg of unsorted bulk tissue, DNA and RNA were co-extracted together. The CDR3 runs to 13 residues. Germline-derived CDR1 and CDR2 are ENHRY and SYGVKD. Concerning this clonotype: Germline and junction disagree at one end, which may indicate a read error.

The researchers produced TCR beta cDNA from 400 to 650 ng total RNA with a constant-region primer. ARM-PCR, slightly modified, supplied the TCR beta libraries through three nested multiplex PCR rounds. Two initial PCR rounds of around 10 cycles each paired TRBV1-TRBV30 forward primers with a C-beta reverse primer. One entry per CDR3 protein results from TCRdb running MiXCR on the multiplex PCR reads. The sample records roughly 45,000 distinct CDR3 sequences, 70% to 85% being singletons. Sequences were obtained from liver tumor tissue from sampling region 5. Sample subset: tumor region T5, tumor centre. The chain is built from TRBV10-3 and TRBJ2-7; 8 nucleotides agree with TRBD1. This TCR derives from a man aged 35-49 years with primary liver carcinoma and hepatitis B virus infection. CDR3 amino acids: CATNRDRSQERYF. CDR3 nucleotide sequence: TGTGCCACGAATCGGGACAGGAGTCAAGAGCGGTACTTC.